One sample yielded the 14 T cell receptor beta chains listed below, sequenced in a study of post-analysis software for immune sequencing data. Findings and caveats of the study: Included in a set of roughly five TRBV segments more frequent in patients than controls were TRBV5-6, TRBV5-1 and TRBV20-1.

The antigens for these receptors are not known. Unique molecular identifiers were built into the TCR beta cDNA libraries. Each CDR3 protein is one row after TCRdb ran MiXCR on the PCR reads. The table lists about 770,000 distinct CDR3 sequences, under 60% of them singletons. The sequenced material came from blood. The receptors originated from a girl between 5 and 17 years old with multiple sclerosis.

Written as DNA, the CDR3 is TGTGCCAGCAGCCCCTCCGGGACAGACTATGGCTACACCTTC. Translated, it gives CASSPSGTDYGYTF. The chain is built from TRBV7-9 and TRBJ1-2; TRBD1 matches at 7 bases. The CDR3 is made up of 14 amino acids. After removal of 5 bases from V and 3 bases from J, the junction contained 6 bases not matched to a gene. Germline CDR1 is SEHNR and CDR2 is FQNEAQ (reference sequence).

The chain links TRBV12-3 or TRBV12-4 to TRBJ2-5, with TRBD1 identical over 7 bases. The better agreement between TRBJ2-7 and the DNA end casts doubt on the J call. The CDR3 spans 12 residues. The CDR3 reads CASSDTGDEQYF. In nucleotides, the CDR3 is TGTGCCAGCAGTGATACAGGGGACGAGCAGTACTTC.

The chain combines TRBV6-5 with TRBJ2-3; D uncertain. This CDR3 comprises 13 residues. Trimming removed 2 bases from V and 8 bases from J, with 11 bases in between. In germline, CDR1 is MNHEY, CDR2 SVGAGI. CDR3 nucleotide sequence: TGTGCCAGCAGTTACGAACTCCTGGGTACGCAGTATTTT. Protein: CASSYELLGTQYF.

The V call is TRBV20-1, the J call TRBJ2-1; 9 bases line up with TRBD2. CDR3 length: 16 residues. J lost 8 bases, V lost 0 bases, and 11 bases had no gene match. Germline values: CDR1 DFQATT, CDR2 SNEGSKA (reference sequence). The CDR3: CSARDGSGSLFDEQFF. CDR3 DNA sequence: TGCAGTGCTAGAGATGGTAGCGGGAGTTTATTTGATGAGCAGTTCTTC.

The rearrangement uses TRBV28 and TRBJ2-1; 10 bases align to TRBD2. J gave up 10 bases and V 3 bases, and 9 bases lay outside the gene matches. The CDR3 sequence is 15 residues long. Germline values: CDR1 MDHEN, CDR2 SYDVKM. CDR3 amino acids: CASSFQGLALREQFF. CDR3 nucleotide sequence: TGTGCCAGCAGTTTTCAGGGACTAGCGCTTCGAGAGCAGTTCTTC.

The chain is built from TRBV27 and TRBJ1-1; D gene ambiguous. Looked up from germline, CDR1 is MNHEY and CDR2 is SMNVEV (reference sequence). The CDR3 is 14 amino acids. V lost 4 bases to trimming and J lost 4 bases, with 13 bases between them. The CDR3 DNA reads as TGTGCCAGCAGTTCAGGTATTGTTGGCACTGAAGCTTTCTTT. It codes for CASSSGIVGTEAFF.

This clonotype was found a few times. Relative to the germline gene, one junction end is altered; a read error may explain this. The chain employs TRBV13 and TRBJ2-1; D remains ambiguous. CDR3 length: 12 amino acids. CDR1 is PRHDT and CDR2 is FYEKMQ in the germline V gene (reference sequence). The CDR3 reads CASSSGNNKQFF. The CDR3 DNA follows: TGTGCCAGCAGCTCCGGCAACAATAAGCAGTTCTTC.

The gene calls are TRBV29-1 and TRBJ2-7; perhaps TRBD1 as D (5 bases). Germline V CDR1 and CDR2: SQVTM, ANQGSEA. The CDR3 is 13 amino acids. V lost 6 bases and J 2 bases, leaving 14 bases between the germline ends. In nucleotides, the CDR3 is TGCAGCGTCACTCGTACAGGTACCTACGAGCAGTACTTC. Amino acids: CSVTRTGTYEQYF.

The rearrangement links TRBV12-3 or TRBV12-4 to TRBJ2-5; 8 bases map to TRBD1. This CDR3 has 16 residues. V dropped 3 bases and J dropped 11; count of bases not matched to a gene: 17. CDR3 protein: CASSFSVGTGLEEQYF. In nucleotides, the CDR3 is TGTGCCAGCAGTTTCTCCGTCGGGACAGGCCTTGAGGAGCAGTACTTC.

The rearrangement uses TRBV6-2 or TRBV6-3 and TRBJ2-5, with 7 bases lining up with TRBD1. Germline V gives CDR1 MNHEY, CDR2 SVGEGT. J gave up 4 bases and V 6 bases, and 5 bases lay outside the gene matches. CDR3 length: 13 amino acids. CDR3 amino acids: CASRTGHRETQYF. CDR3 nucleotides: TGTGCCAGCAGGACAGGGCATCGAGAGACCCAGTACTTC.

This chain connects TRBV5-1 to TRBJ2-1; no definite D call. This CDR3 spans 13 amino acids. Trimming took off 3 bases at V and 6 bases at J, with 10 bases between the two ends. The germline gives CDR1 SGHRS, CDR2 YFSETQ. This CDR3 reads CASSSPTLNEQFF. CDR3 bases: TGCGCCAGCAGCTCCCCCACCCTCAATGAGCAGTTCTTC.

The CDR3: CSARVGHRGYYEQYF. CDR3 DNA sequence: TGCAGTGCTAGAGTGGGACACCGGGGTTACTACGAGCAGTACTTC. The chain combines TRBV20-1 with TRBJ2-7; maybe TRBD1 (6 bases). Trimming cost V 1 base and J 3 bases, with 16 bases left between them. The germline gives CDR1 DFQATT, CDR2 SNEGSKA (reference sequence). This CDR3 region has 15 residues.

The chain links TRBV7-2 to TRBJ2-4; 12 bases line up with TRBD2. The end of the DNA aligns better with TRBJ2-5, so the J call may be wrong. Germline V lookup: CDR1 SGHTA, CDR2 FQGNSA. The CDR3 extends over 17 amino acids. CDR3 amino acids: CASSPNWLAGGEETQYF. The CDR3, as DNA: TGTGCCAGCAGCCCCAATTGGCTAGCGGGAGGGGAGGAGACCCAGTACTTC.

V is TRBV6-5 and J is TRBJ2-1, with D tentatively TRBD2 (6 bases). Germline CDR1 MNHEY, CDR2 SVGAGI. V gave up 5 bases and J gave up 9 bases, with 11 bases separating them. This CDR3 is built from 12 residues. The CDR3 loop reads CASSLWRGEQFF. The CDR3 bases are TGTGCCAGCAGTCTCTGGAGGGGTGAGCAGTTCTTC.